These 20 T cell receptor beta chains were sequenced from one sample in a study of response to subunit inactivated influenza vaccine. One entry per CDR3 protein results from TCRdb running MiXCR on the RT-PCR reads. The table records about 650,000 distinct CDR3 sequences, 12% to 15% of them present only once. Here the sequenced sample was PBMCs from blood, taken about 14 days before vaccination. The source is a man between 50 and 59 years old who received an inactivated influenza vaccine.

The rearrangement links TRBV2 to TRBJ2-5; perhaps D is TRBD1 or TRBD2 (6 bases each). Germline V gene sequence: CDR1 SNHLY, CDR2 FYNNEI. The CDR3 is 14 amino acids. V lost 6 bases to trimming and J lost 9 bases, with 20 bases between them. CDR3 amino acids: CASRGGTTSVAQYF. CDR3 in DNA: TGTGCCAGCAGGGGCGGGACAACAAGTGTGGCCCAGTACTTC. Together with reference TRBV2 and TRBJ2-5, the CDR3 gives the full variable domain: EPEVTQTPSHQVTQMGQEVILRCVPISNHLYFYWYRQILGQKVEFLVSFYNNEISEKSEIFDDQFSVERPDGSNFTLKIRSTKLEDSAMYFCASRGGTTSVAQYFGPGTRLLVL.

This clonotype showed up many times. The rearrangement links TRBV20-1 to TRBJ2-3, with D hard to call. CDR3 size: 14 residues. Trimming took off 3 bases at V and 0 bases at J, with 10 bases between the two ends. The germline CDR1 and CDR2 sequences are DFQATT and SNEGSKA (reference sequence). CDR3 residues: CSASGQSSTDTQYF. The CDR3 DNA is TGCAGTGCTAGTGGTCAGTCTAGCACAGATACGCAGTATTTT.

This sequence joins TRBV11-2 and TRBJ1-2; 11 nucleotides line up with TRBD1. This CDR3 comprises 16 residues. Germline CDR1 SGHAT, CDR2 FQNNGV. The ends lost 6 bases at V and 4 bases at J; junction bases unmatched: 10. CDR3 sequence: CASRPPGTGGTYGYTF. The DNA of the CDR3 is TGTGCCAGCAGACCTCCGGGGACAGGGGGTACCTATGGCTACACCTTC.

This clonotype was seen a handful of times. The chain uses TRBV4-3 and TRBJ2-1, with TRBD2 matching over 7 bases. Germline CDR1 and CDR2: LGHNA and YSLEER. V dropped 0 bases and J dropped 1; count of bases not matched to a gene: 9. The CDR3 spans 18 residues. The CDR3 sequence: CASSQERLADNSYNEQFF. The CDR3 region has the DNA TGCGCCAGCAGCCAAGAACGCCTAGCGGACAATTCCTACAATGAGCAGTTCTTC.

This chain joins TRBV20-1 and TRBJ2-1, with D tentatively TRBD1 (6 bases). The CDR3 contains 15 residues. The V gene lost 5 bases and the J gene lost 3 bases, with 17 bases spanning the gap. The germline V gene has CDR1 DFQATT and CDR2 SNEGSKA (reference sequence). The DNA of the CDR3 is TGCAGTGCTTCCGATGCGACAGGTTTCTACAATGAGCAGTTCTTC. Translation gives CSASDATGFYNEQFF.

The chain links TRBV7-9 to TRBJ2-7; D is tentatively TRBD1 or TRBD2 (5 bases each). Between the trimmed V and J ends, which lost 4 bases and 4 bases, there was a span of 11 bases. This CDR3 has 13 residues. Germline CDR1 SEHNR, CDR2 FQNEAQ (reference sequence). CDR3 protein: CASSSPWGYEQYF. The CDR3 nucleotides are TGTGCCAGCAGCTCCCCGTGGGGGTACGAGCAGTACTTC.

The chain has TRBV6-2 or TRBV6-3 and TRBJ2-6; the D call may be TRBD1 or TRBD2 (5 bases each). The germline V gene encodes CDR1 MNHEY and CDR2 SVGEGT. With 11 bases removed from V and 0 bases from J, the gap between germline ends came to 23 bases. This CDR3 is built from 18 residues. For the CDR3, the DNA is TGTGCCGCCAGAAATGTACCGGGACGCAGCTCTGGGGCCAACGTCCTGACTTTC. It translates to CAARNVPGRSSGANVLTF.

This clonotype was detected many times. The chain has TRBV20-1 and TRBJ2-4; 10 bases are a match to TRBD1. Germline lookup yields CDR1 DFQATT and CDR2 SNEGSKA (reference sequence). This CDR3 region has 15 residues. The V gene end was trimmed by 3 bases and the J gene end by 11 bases; junction bases not matched to a gene: 13. The CDR3 region has the DNA TGCAGTGCTAGTACTCCGGGACAGGGGAAAATAGTTCAGTACTTC. Amino acids: CSASTPGQGKIVQYF.

This clonotype has a count of ten or more. The chain employs TRBV12-3 or TRBV12-4 and TRBJ1-1, with TRBD1 matching 10 bases. V was clipped by 5 bases and J by 5 bases; unmatched bases: 5. This CDR3 region has 14 residues. The CDR3 loop reads CASSARDRGTEAFF. Here the CDR3 DNA reads TGTGCCAGCAGTGCCCGGGACAGGGGAACTGAAGCTTTCTTT.

This clonotype showed up just a few times. This sequence joins TRBV12-3 or TRBV12-4 and TRBJ2-1; 11 nucleotides match TRBD2. V trimming: 5 bases; J trimming: 4 bases; junction bases outside the gene matches: 10. The CDR3 contains 17 residues. This CDR3 is CASSVRLGLAAYNEQFF. CDR3 DNA sequence: TGTGCCAGCAGTGTAAGACTGGGACTAGCGGCGTACAATGAGCAGTTCTTC.

This chain uses TRBV20-1 with TRBJ2-5; D unclear. The CDR3 loop spans 13 amino acids. Deletions cut 0 bases from V and 4 bases from J, with 9 bases between. CDR1 is DFQATT, CDR2 SNEGSKA, per germline (reference sequence). This chain's CDR3 is CSARDFGRETQYF. Written as DNA, the CDR3 is TGCAGTGCTAGAGATTTCGGGCGAGAGACCCAGTACTTC.

V gene TRBV4-1 combines with J gene TRBJ2-5; D gene ambiguous. The CDR3 length is 14 residues. Trimming removed 3 bases from V and 4 bases from J, with 12 bases in between. The germline V gene has CDR1 MGHRA and CDR2 YSYEKL. The CDR3 spells CASSQEGRGETQYF. CDR3 sequence (DNA): TGCGCCAGCAGCCAGGAAGGGCGCGGAGAGACCCAGTACTTC.

The V call is TRBV9, the J call TRBJ1-2, with D possibly TRBD1 on 5 matching bases. CDR3 size: 16 residues. In germline, CDR1 is SGDLS, CDR2 YYNGEE. V was cut by 0 bases and J by 6 bases, with 18 bases left in between. For the CDR3, the DNA is TGTGCCAGCAGCGTAGGGCCCCCCGGTCGGGGCGATGGCTACACCTTC. Its translation is CASSVGPPGRGDGYTF.

In regard to this clonotype: At one end the junction does not follow the germline gene, possibly because of a read error. The chain uses TRBV3-1 and TRBJ1-4, with a tentative D call TRBD1 (6 bases). The CDR3 has 16 residues. Germline V lookup: CDR1 LGHDT, CDR2 YNNKEL (reference sequence). CDR3 DNA sequence: TGTGCCGGCAGCCAGTCCCCGGGACAAGGAGTTGAAAAACTGTTTTTT. Amino acid sequence: CAGSQSPGQGVEKLFF.

This clonotype was counted at least ten times. The chain combines TRBV20-1 with TRBJ2-1; 15 bases map to TRBD2. V lost 5 bases, J lost 3 bases, and 2 bases stayed unmatched. Germline assignment: CDR1 DFQATT and CDR2 SNEGSKA (reference sequence). The CDR3 runs to 15 residues. The CDR3 bases are TGCAGTGCTGGGACTAGCGGGAGGTTCTACAATGAGCAGTTCTTC. It encodes CSAGTSGRFYNEQFF.

This clonotype was detected only a few times. The chain has TRBV7-8 and TRBJ2-3; 13 bases agree with TRBD2. The germline CDR1 and CDR2 sequences are SGHVS and FQNEAQ. The CDR3 is 16 amino acids. Trimming cost V 5 bases and J 3 bases; bases outside gene matches: 5. CDR3 DNA sequence: TGTGCCAGCAGCGTCGGACTAGCGGGAGCGACAGATACGCAGTATTTT. The encoded protein is CASSVGLAGATDTQYF.

The genes are TRBV20-1 and TRBJ2-7, with 9 positions matching TRBD1. The CDR3 is 14 residues long. With V trimmed by 2 bases and J by 4 bases, 6 bases remained unmatched. Germline V gene data show CDR1 as DFQATT and CDR2 as SNEGSKA (reference sequence). CDR3 in amino acids: CSARPGQGPYEQYF. CDR3 sequence (DNA): TGCAGTGCTAGACCGGGACAGGGTCCGTACGAGCAGTACTTC.

This clonotype was observed a few times. The V and J genes are TRBV7-2 and TRBJ1-4, with 7 positions matching TRBD1. The CDR3 consists of 14 residues. Germline V gene data show CDR1 as SGHTA and CDR2 as FQGNSA. Trimming cost V 3 bases and J 8 bases; bases outside gene matches: 6. The CDR3 loop is CASSFRQGGEKLFF. DNA for the CDR3: TGTGCCAGCAGCTTTCGACAGGGCGGAGAAAAACTGTTTTTT.

This clonotype was observed a few times. The V and J genes are TRBV6-5 and TRBJ2-7; maybe TRBD2 (7 bases). The V end lost 2 bases, the J end lost 1 base, and 15 bases lay between the germline ends. The CDR3 consists of 16 residues. The germline V gene encodes CDR1 MNHEY and CDR2 SVGAGI. The CDR3: CASSYIGGQISYEQYF. The CDR3 DNA reads as TGTGCCAGCAGTTACATCGGGGGGCAAATATCCTACGAGCAGTACTTC.

This clonotype was recorded a few times. The chain employs TRBV28 and TRBJ2-1; 11 positions match TRBD2. CDR1 is MDHEN, CDR2 SYDVKM, per germline. The CDR3 runs to 14 residues. The trim removed 11 bases at V and 9 bases at J, leaving 12 bases unmatched. The CDR3 DNA sequence: TGTGCCGTCTCCGGGACTAGCGGCCTAATTGAGCAGTTCTTC. Translation: CAVSGTSGLIEQFF.